This is a list of T cell receptor beta chains from one sample in a study of identical twins. TCRdb analysed the 5' RACE reads with MiXCR anew, one entry per CDR3 protein. The data contain about 240,000 distinct CDR3 sequences, 10% of them singletons. Sequenced sample: memory T cells sorted from blood. The receptors here all came from a man over 45 in good health. Each CDR3 is given with its conserved first and last residue. The order of the fields is D gene, V gene, J gene, clone size, CDR3 DNA, CDR3 protein. A D gene is named only where the DNA matches it firmly. Expanded clones are given a class, and other clones once, few, many or no size at all.

TRBD2	TRBV28	TRBJ2-3	NA	TGTGCCAGCAGTGAGGGACTAGCCAGCACAGATACGCAGTATTTT	CASSEGLASTDTQYF
NA	TRBV12-3/TRBV12-4	TRBJ1-1	NA	TGTGCCAGCAGATTACCCGGGGCCGGGAACACTGAAGCTTTCTTT	CASRLPGAGNTEAFF
NA	TRBV27	TRBJ2-7	few	TGTGCCAGCAGTTTATCAGGGTCGGGGGAGCAGTACTTC	CASSLSGSGEQYF
TRBD2	TRBV5-1	TRBJ2-5	many	TGCGCCAGCAGCTGGACTAGCGGGGGGAAAGAGACCCAGTACTTC	CASSWTSGGKETQYF
NA	TRBV20-1	TRBJ2-7	few	TGCAGTGCTAGAGGTCGGGACTTCTACGAGCAGTACTTC	CSARGRDFYEQYF
TRBD1	TRBV11-2	TRBJ1-5	NA	TGTGCCAGCAGCCAACAGGGGGGGAACAATCAGCCCCAGCATTTT	CASSQQGGNNQPQHF
NA	TRBV24-1	TRBJ2-2	many	TGTGCCACCAGTGACGTGGGAAGCACCGGGGAGCTGTTTTTT	CATSDVGSTGELFF
TRBD2	TRBV10-3	TRBJ2-1	many	TGTGCCATCGGGCGGGAGGCCTACAATGAGCAGTTCTTC	CAIGREAYNEQFF
NA	TRBV20-1	TRBJ2-6	few	TGCAGTGCTAGAGATCCGGGACGGGGACATTCTGGGGCCAACGTCCTGACTTTC	CSARDPGRGHSGANVLTF
TRBD2	TRBV28	TRBJ2-3	once	TGTGCCAGCAGTTTTCGGGGGGGCGCAGATACGCAGTATTTT	CASSFRGGADTQYF
NA	TRBV6-2/TRBV6-3	TRBJ2-7	few	TGTGCCAGCGGCTGGACGGGGGAAACCTACGAGCAGTACTTC	CASGWTGETYEQYF
NA	TRBV4-3	TRBJ2-7	many	TGCGCCAGCAGCCAACGAAGGGAAGGAAACTACGAGCAGTACTTC	CASSQRREGNYEQYF
NA	TRBV5-1	TRBJ2-7	many	TGCGCCAGCAGCTTGCAAGGAGACACGCTTTACGAGCAGTACTTC	CASSLQGDTLYEQYF
NA	TRBV4-3	TRBJ1-2	NA	TGCGCCAGCAGCCAAGAGGAGAGGACCCCGGGGGGCTACACCTTC	CASSQEERTPGGYTF
TRBD1	TRBV11-1	TRBJ2-5	few	TGTGCCAGCAGCGCCGGGGACAGGGGGCAAGAGACCCAGTACTTC	CASSAGDRGQETQYF
NA	TRBV6-1	TRBJ1-6	NA	TGTGCCAGCAGGACTCTTCGGACGGTTAATTCACCCCTCCACTTT	CASRTLRTVNSPLHF
TRBD2	TRBV6-1	TRBJ2-3	NA	TGTGCCAGCAGTGAAGCCTCAGAACTAGCGGTTCGGGATACGCAGTATTTT	CASSEASELAVRDTQYF
NA	TRBV20-1	TRBJ2-7	NA	TGCAGTGCTAAGAGGGATTTCTACGAGCAGTACTTC	CSAKRDFYEQYF
TRBD1	TRBV7-9	TRBJ2-2	NA	TGTGCCAGCAGCTTTGGGACAGGTCGCGGGGAGCTGTTTTTT	CASSFGTGRGELFF
TRBD1	TRBV7-2	TRBJ2-1	many	TGTGCCAGCAGCGCGGGACAGGGCGCCTACAATGAGCAGTTCTTC	CASSAGQGAYNEQFF
NA	TRBV28	TRBJ2-5	many	TGTGCCAGCAGCCCACGGGGAGGTCAAGAGACCCAGTACTTC	CASSPRGGQETQYF
NA	TRBV20-1	TRBJ2-5	few	TGCAGTGGCAGCATGGACTTTAAGGAGACCCAGTACTTC	CSGSMDFKETQYF
NA	TRBV6-1	TRBJ2-2	many	TGTGCCAGCAGTGAATACTCCGCCGGGGAGCTGTTTTTT	CASSEYSAGELFF
NA	TRBV14	TRBJ2-1	few	TGTGCCAGCAGCCTAGGACGGAGAGGGGGCAATGAGCAGTTCTTC	CASSLGRRGGNEQFF
NA	TRBV7-8	TRBJ1-2	many	TGTGCCAGCAGCACCGGGGGGTACGGTGGCTACACCTTC	CASSTGGYGGYTF
TRBD1	TRBV6-2/TRBV6-3	TRBJ2-7	NA	TGTGCCAGCAGTAAGACAGGGGACTTGGAGCAGTACTTC	CASSKTGDLEQYF
TRBD1	TRBV29-1	TRBJ2-7	many	TGCAGCGGGGTGGACAGGGGCTACGAGCAGTACTTC	CSGVDRGYEQYF
NA	TRBV7-2	TRBJ2-2	NA	TGTGCCAGCAGCCCCCCCCCCATAGACTCCGGGGAGCTGTTTTTT	CASSPPPIDSGELFF
TRBD1	TRBV19	TRBJ2-1	NA	TGTGCCAGTAGTATTTCTATAGGGGGCAGAAATGAGCAGTTCTTC	CASSISIGGRNEQFF
NA	TRBV29-1	TRBJ2-2	NA	TGCAGCGCCGCCTACTCCGGGGAGCTGTTTTTT	CSAAYSGELFF
NA	TRBV20-1	TRBJ1-2	many	TGCAGTGCAACCGGGACGAGCTATGGCTACACCTTC	CSATGTSYGYTF
NA	TRBV4-2	TRBJ1-5	NA	TGTGCCAGCAGCCAAGGAGGACGGAGTAGCAATCAGCCCCAGCATTTT	CASSQGGRSSNQPQHF
TRBD1	TRBV7-8	TRBJ2-7	many	TGTGCCAGCAGCTTCCGGGACAGGGTCTTCGAGCAGTACTTC	CASSFRDRVFEQYF
NA	TRBV3-1	TRBJ2-3	many	TGTGCCAGCAGCCAAGTTAGCGATAGCACAGATACGCAGTATTTT	CASSQVSDSTDTQYF
NA	TRBV24-1	TRBJ2-5	few	TGTGCCACCAGTGATCGCACAGGGTACCAAGAGACCCAGTACTTC	CATSDRTGYQETQYF
NA	TRBV18	TRBJ2-1	many	TGTGCCAGCTCGCTCAGGGGGGCCATAGGGAATGAGCAGTTCTTC	CASSLRGAIGNEQFF
TRBD2	TRBV28	TRBJ2-1	NA	TGTGCCAGCAGTGGACTAGCAAGCTCCTACAATGAGCAGTTCTTC	CASSGLASSYNEQFF
TRBD1	TRBV6-1	TRBJ1-2	few	TGTGCCAGCAGGACGACGGGACAGGGCAACTATGGCTACACCTTC	CASRTTGQGNYGYTF
NA	TRBV6-5	TRBJ2-4	few	TGTGCCAGCAGTTACTTAGGACAGCATCTAACCAAAAACATTCAGTACTTC	CASSYLGQHLTKNIQYF
TRBD1	TRBV6-2/TRBV6-3	TRBJ2-4	many	TGTGCCAGCAGTACCGGGACAGCCCTAAACATTCAGTACTTC	CASSTGTALNIQYF
TRBD1	TRBV5-6	TRBJ1-2	many	TGTGCCAGCAGCTTGGCCGTTATGGGACAGGGAACTGGCTACACCTTC	CASSLAVMGQGTGYTF
TRBD2	TRBV29-1	TRBJ2-3	few	TGCAGCGCTCTCCCGGCGGGGGTAGATACGCAGTATTTT	CSALPAGVDTQYF
NA	TRBV20-1	TRBJ1-6	NA	TGCAGTGCTAGGGAGGACGCGAAGAATTCACCCCTCCACTTT	CSAREDAKNSPLHF
NA	TRBV9	TRBJ2-3	many	TGTGCCAGCAACCAACTGGGGGCGGCAGATACGCAGTATTTT	CASNQLGAADTQYF
NA	TRBV29-1	TRBJ2-1	NA	TGCAGCTCATCGACGGGCGGGTCCTACAATGAGCAGTTCTTC	CSSSTGGSYNEQFF
NA	TRBV7-9	TRBJ1-2	many	TGTGCCAGCAGCGTAGGATTATTAAGCTATGGCTACACCTTC	CASSVGLLSYGYTF